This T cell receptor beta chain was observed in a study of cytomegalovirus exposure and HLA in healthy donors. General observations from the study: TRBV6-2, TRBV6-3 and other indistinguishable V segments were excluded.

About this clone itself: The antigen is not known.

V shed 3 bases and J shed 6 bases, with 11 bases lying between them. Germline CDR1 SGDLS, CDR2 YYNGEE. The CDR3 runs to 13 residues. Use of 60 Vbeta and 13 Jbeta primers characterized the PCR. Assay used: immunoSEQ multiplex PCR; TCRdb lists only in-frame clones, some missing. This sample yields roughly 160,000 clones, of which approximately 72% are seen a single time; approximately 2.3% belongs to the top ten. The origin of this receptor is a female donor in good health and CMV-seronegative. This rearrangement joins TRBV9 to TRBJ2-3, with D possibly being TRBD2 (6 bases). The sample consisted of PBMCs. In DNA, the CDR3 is TGTGCCAGCAGCGGTGGGGCGGGGGATACGCAGTATTTT. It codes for CASSGGAGDTQYF.